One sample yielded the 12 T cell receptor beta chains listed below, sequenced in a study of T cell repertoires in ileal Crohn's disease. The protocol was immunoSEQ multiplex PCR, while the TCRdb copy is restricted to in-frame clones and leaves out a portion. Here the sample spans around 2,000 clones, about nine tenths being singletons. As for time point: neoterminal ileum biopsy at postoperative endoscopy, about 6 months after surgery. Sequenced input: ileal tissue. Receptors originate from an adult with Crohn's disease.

The CDR3, as DNA: TGTGCCAGCAGCTTACAGGGAATGGGCACAGATACGCAGTATTTT. Translated, it gives CASSLQGMGTDTQYF. The chain has TRBV7-2 and TRBJ2-3; TRBD1 might be the D (5 bases). The V gene's germline CDR1 is SGHTA and CDR2 FQGNSA. CDR3 length: 15 residues. V lost 2 bases and J 1 base, leaving 10 bases between the germline ends.

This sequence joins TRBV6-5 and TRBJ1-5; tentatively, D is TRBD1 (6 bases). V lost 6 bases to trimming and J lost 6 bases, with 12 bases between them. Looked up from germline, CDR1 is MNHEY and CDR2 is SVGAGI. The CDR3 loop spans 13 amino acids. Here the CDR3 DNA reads TGTGCCAGCAGCCCACAGGGAGGTCAGCCCCAGCATTTT. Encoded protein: CASSPQGGQPQHF.

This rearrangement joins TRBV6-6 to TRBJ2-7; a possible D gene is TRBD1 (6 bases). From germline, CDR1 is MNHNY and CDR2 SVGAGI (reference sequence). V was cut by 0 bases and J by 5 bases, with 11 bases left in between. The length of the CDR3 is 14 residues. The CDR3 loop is CASSYSQGSNEQYF. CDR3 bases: TGTGCCAGCAGTTACTCACAGGGTAGCAACGAGCAGTACTTC.

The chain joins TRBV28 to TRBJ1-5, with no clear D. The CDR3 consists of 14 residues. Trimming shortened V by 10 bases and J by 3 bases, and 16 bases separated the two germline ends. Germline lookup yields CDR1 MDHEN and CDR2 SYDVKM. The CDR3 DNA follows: TGTGCCACCCGGCCGGGGATCTTCAATCAGCCCCAGCATTTT. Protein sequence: CATRPGIFNQPQHF.

The DNA of the CDR3 is TGTGCCAGCAGCCATACAGCTAAAGGTGAAAAACTGTTTTTT. Protein: CASSHTAKGEKLFF. V and J are TRBV25-1 and TRBJ1-4; D ambiguous. V lost 6 bases to trimming and J lost 7 bases, with 15 bases between them. CDR3 length: 14 residues. Germline CDR1 and CDR2: MGHDK and SYGVNS.

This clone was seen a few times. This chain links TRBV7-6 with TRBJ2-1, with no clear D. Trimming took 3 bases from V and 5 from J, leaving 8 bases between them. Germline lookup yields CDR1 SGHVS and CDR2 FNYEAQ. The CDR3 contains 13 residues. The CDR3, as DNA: TGTGCCAGCAGCTTTGGTAGCAACAATGAGCAGTTCTTC. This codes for CASSFGSNNEQFF.

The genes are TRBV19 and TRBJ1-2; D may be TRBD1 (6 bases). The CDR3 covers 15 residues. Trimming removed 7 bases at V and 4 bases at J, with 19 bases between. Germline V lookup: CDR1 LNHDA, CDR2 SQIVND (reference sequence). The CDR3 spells CASTSGAFDVYGYTF. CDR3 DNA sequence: TGTGCCAGTACCTCGGGGGCCTTCGACGTCTATGGCTACACCTTC.

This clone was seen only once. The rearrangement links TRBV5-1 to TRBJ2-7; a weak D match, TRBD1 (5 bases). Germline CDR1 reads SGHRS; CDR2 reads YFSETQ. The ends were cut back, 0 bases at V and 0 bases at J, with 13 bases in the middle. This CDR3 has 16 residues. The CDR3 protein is CASSLASARASYEQYF. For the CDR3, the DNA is TGCGCCAGCAGCTTGGCCTCGGCCAGGGCCTCCTACGAGCAGTACTTC.

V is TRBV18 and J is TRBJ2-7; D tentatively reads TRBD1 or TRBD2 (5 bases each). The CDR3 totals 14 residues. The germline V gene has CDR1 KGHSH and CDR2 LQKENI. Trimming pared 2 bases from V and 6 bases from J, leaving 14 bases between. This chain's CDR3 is CASSPTGTVGEQYF. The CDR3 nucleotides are TGTGCCAGCTCACCAACCGGGACGGTGGGCGAGCAGTACTTC.

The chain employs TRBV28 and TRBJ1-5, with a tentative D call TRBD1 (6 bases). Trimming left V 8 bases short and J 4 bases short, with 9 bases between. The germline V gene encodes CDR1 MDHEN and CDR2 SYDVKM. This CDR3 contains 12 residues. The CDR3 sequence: CASGTGNQPQHF. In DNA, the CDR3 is TGTGCCAGCGGCACAGGGAATCAGCCCCAGCATTTT.

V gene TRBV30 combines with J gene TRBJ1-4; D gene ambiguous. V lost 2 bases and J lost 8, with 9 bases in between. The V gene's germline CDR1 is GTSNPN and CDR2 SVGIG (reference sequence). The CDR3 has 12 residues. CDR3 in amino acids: CAWSTLKEKLFF. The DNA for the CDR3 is TGTGCCTGGAGTACACTCAAGGAAAAACTGTTTTTT.

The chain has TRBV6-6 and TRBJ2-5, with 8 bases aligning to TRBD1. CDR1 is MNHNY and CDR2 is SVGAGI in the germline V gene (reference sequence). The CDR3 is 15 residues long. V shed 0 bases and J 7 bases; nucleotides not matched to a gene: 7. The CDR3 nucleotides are TGTGCCAGCAGTTACTCCGCAGGGGGCGTAGGGACCCAGTACTTC. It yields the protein CASSYSAGGVGTQYF.